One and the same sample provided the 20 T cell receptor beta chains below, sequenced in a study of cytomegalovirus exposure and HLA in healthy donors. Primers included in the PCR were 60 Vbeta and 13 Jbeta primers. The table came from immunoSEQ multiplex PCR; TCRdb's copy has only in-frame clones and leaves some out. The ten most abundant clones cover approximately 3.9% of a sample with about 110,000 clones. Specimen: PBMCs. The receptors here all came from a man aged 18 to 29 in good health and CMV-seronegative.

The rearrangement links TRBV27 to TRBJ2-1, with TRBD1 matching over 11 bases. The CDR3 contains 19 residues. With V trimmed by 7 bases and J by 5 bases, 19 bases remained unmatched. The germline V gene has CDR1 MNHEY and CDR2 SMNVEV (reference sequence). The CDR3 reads CASTHGGQGVGYPDNEQFF. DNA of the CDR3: TGTGCCAGCACTCATGGGGGACAGGGGGTCGGGTACCCCGACAATGAGCAGTTCTTC.

CDR3 bases: TGTGCCAGCAGGGGGGAGGGTCTTCACTATGGCTACACCTTC. As protein: CASRGEGLHYGYTF. This rearrangement joins TRBV27 to TRBJ1-2, with D possibly TRBD1 on 5 matching bases. The CDR3 has 14 amino acids. CDR1 and CDR2 from the germline V gene are MNHEY and SMNVEV (reference sequence). Trimming pared 6 bases from V and 3 bases from J, leaving 14 bases between.

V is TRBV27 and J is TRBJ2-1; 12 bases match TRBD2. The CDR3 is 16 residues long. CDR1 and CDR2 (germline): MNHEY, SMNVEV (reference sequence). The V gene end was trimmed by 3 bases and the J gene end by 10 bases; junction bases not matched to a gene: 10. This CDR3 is CASSLRLAGGPREQFF. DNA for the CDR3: TGTGCCAGCAGTTTGCGCCTAGCGGGAGGGCCAAGGGAGCAGTTCTTC.

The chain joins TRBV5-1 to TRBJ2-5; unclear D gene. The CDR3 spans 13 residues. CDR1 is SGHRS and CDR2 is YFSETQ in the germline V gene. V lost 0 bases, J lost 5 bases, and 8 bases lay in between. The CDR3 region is CASSLVVSETQYF. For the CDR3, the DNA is TGCGCCAGCAGCTTGGTCGTGAGCGAGACCCAGTACTTC.

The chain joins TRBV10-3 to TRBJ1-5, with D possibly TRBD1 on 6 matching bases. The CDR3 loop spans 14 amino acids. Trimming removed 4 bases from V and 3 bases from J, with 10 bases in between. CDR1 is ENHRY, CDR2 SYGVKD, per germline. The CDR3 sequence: CAISVGDNNQPQHF. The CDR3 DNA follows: TGTGCCATCAGTGTGGGGGACAACAATCAGCCCCAGCATTTT.

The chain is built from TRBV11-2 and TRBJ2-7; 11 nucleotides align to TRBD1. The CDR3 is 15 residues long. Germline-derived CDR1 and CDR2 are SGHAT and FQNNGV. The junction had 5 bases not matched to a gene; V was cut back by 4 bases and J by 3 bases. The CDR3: CASSWEGQGVYEQYF. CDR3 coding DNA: TGTGCCAGCAGCTGGGAGGGACAGGGGGTCTACGAGCAGTACTTC.

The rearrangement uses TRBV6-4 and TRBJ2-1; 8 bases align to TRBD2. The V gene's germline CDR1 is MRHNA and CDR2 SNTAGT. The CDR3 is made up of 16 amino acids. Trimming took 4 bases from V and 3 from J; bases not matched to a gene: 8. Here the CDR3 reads CASSGSVSGDYNEQFF. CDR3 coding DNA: TGTGCCAGCAGTGGCTCGGTTAGCGGGGACTACAATGAGCAGTTCTTC.

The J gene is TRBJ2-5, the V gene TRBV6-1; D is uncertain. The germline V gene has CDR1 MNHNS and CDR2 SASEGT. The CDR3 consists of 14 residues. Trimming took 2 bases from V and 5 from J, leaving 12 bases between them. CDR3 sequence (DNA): TGTGCCAGCAGTGAACCCCGTAGATGGGAGACCCAGTACTTC. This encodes CASSEPRRWETQYF.

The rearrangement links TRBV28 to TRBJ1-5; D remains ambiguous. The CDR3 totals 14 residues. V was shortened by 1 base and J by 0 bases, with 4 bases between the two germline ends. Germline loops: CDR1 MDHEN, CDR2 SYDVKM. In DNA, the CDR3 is TGTGCCAGCAGTTTATCTTATAGCAATCAGCCCCAGCATTTT. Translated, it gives CASSLSYSNQPQHF.

The chain's CDR3 is CASSLTGTGVANVLTF. Written as DNA, the CDR3 is TGTGCCAGCAGTCTTACCGGGACAGGGGTGGCCAACGTCCTGACTTTC. This sequence joins TRBV13 and TRBJ2-6, with 10 bases lining up with TRBD1. With V trimmed by 6 bases and J by 6 bases, 8 bases remained unmatched. The CDR3 runs to 16 residues. The germline gives CDR1 PRHDT, CDR2 FYEKMQ (reference sequence).

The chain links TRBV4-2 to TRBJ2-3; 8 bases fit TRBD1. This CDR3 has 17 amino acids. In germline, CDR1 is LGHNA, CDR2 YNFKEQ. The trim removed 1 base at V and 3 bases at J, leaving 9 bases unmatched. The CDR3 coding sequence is TGTGCCAGCAGCCAAGTGATTCGGACAGGGAGAACAGATACGCAGTATTTT. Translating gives CASSQVIRTGRTDTQYF.

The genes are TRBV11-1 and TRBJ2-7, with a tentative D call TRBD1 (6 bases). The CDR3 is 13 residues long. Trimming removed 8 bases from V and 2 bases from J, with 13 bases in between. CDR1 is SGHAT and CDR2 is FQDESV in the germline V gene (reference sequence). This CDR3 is CASAGDNPYEQYF. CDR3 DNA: TGTGCCAGCGCTGGGGACAATCCCTACGAGCAGTACTTC.

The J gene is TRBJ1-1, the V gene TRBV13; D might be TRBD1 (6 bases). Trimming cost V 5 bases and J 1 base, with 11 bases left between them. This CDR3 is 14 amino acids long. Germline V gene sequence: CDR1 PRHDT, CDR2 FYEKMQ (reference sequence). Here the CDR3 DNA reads TGTGCCAGCAGCCCCCCAGGGGAGAACACTGAAGCTTTCTTT. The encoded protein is CASSPPGENTEAFF. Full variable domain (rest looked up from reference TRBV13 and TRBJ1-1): AAGVIQSPRHLIKEKRETATLKCYPIPRHDTVYWYQQGPGQDPQFLISFYEKMQSDKGSIPDRFSAQQFSDYHSELNMSSLELGDSALYFCASSPPGENTEAFFGQGTRLTVV.

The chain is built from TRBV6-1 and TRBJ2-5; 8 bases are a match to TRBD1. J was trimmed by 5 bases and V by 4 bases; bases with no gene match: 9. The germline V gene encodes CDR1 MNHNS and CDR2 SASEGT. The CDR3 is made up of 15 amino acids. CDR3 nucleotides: TGTGCCAGCAGTGGAAACCAGGGGGCACGGGAGACCCAGTACTTC. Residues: CASSGNQGARETQYF.

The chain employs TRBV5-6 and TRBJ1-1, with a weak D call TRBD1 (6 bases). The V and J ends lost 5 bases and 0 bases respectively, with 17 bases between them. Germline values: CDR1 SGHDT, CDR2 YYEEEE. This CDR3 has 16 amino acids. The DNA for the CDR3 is TGTGCCAGCAGTCGGGGGGACAATGGGATGAACACTGAAGCTTTCTTT. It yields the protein CASSRGDNGMNTEAFF.

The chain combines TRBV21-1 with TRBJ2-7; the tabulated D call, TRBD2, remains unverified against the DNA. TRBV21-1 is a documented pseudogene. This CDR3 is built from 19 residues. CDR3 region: CASSKKGLAGMRGYYEQYF. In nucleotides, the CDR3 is TGTGCCAGCAGCAAGAAGGGGCTAGCGGGGATGAGGGGTTATTACGAGCAGTACTTC.

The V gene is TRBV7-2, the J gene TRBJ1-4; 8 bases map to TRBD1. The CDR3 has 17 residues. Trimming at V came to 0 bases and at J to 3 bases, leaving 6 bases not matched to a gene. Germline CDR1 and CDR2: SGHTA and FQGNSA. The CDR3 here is CASSLARGRGANEKLFF. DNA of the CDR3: TGTGCCAGCAGCTTAGCCAGGGGGCGCGGAGCTAATGAAAAACTGTTTTTT.

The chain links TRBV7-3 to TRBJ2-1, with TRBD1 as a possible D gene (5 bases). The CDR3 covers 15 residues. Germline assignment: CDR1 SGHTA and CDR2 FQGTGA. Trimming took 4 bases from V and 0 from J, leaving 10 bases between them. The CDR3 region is CASSSGLSSYNEQFF. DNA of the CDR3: TGTGCCAGCAGCTCAGGGTTAAGCTCCTACAATGAGCAGTTCTTC.

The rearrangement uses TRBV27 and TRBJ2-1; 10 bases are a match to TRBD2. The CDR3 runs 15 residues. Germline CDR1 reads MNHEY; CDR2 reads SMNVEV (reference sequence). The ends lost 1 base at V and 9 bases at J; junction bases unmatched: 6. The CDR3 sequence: CASSLLPSGRAEQFF. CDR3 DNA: TGTGCCAGCAGTTTATTGCCTAGCGGGAGAGCTGAGCAGTTCTTC.

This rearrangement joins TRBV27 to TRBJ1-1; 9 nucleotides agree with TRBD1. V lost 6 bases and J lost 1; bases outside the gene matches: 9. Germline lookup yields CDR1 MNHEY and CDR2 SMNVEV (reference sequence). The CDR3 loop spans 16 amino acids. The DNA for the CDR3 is TGTGCCAGCAGGACGGGACAGGGTCGAGGGAACACTGAAGCTTTCTTT. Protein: CASRTGQGRGNTEAFF.